These 16 T cell receptor beta chains share one sample of origin, sequenced in a study of blood T cell repertoires in COVID-19. Method: immunoSEQ multiplex PCR; TCRdb's copy keeps in-frame clones and lacks some. This table holds under 250,000 clones, approximately 86% found once. Sequences were obtained from peripheral blood. These receptors were taken from a woman older than 75 with acute or convalescent COVID-19.

The gene calls are TRBV12-3 or TRBV12-4 and TRBJ1-2; unclear D gene. V was shortened by 2 bases and J by 5 bases, with 9 bases between the two germline ends. The CDR3 runs to 13 residues. CDR3 sequence: CASSLWGGYGYTF. Here the CDR3 DNA reads TGTGCCAGCAGTTTATGGGGAGGGTATGGCTACACCTTC.

The rearrangement joins TRBV11-3 to TRBJ2-1, with TRBD2 identical over 15 bases. CDR1 and CDR2 (germline): SGHNT, YENEEA. Trimming took 5 bases from V and 15 from J; bases not matched to a gene: 17. The CDR3 runs 17 residues. This chain's CDR3 is CASSPNPGLAGGARMFF. CDR3 bases: TGTGCCAGCAGCCCAAATCCGGGACTAGCGGGGGGTGCCAGGATGTTCTTC.

The chain recombines TRBV2 with TRBJ1-2; 7 bases map to TRBD1. The junction had 5 bases not matched to a gene; V was cut back by 2 bases and J by 2 bases. Germline V gene sequence: CDR1 SNHLY, CDR2 FYNNEI. This CDR3 is built from 15 residues. CDR3 amino acids: CASSEFEDRNYGYTF. The CDR3 DNA sequence: TGTGCCAGCAGTGAATTCGAGGACAGGAACTATGGCTACACCTTC.

V and J are TRBV4-1 and TRBJ2-2, with 9 bases identical to TRBD2. Germline-derived CDR1 and CDR2 are MGHRA and YSYEKL. The length of the CDR3 is 15 residues. The ends lost 8 bases at V and 1 base at J; junction bases unmatched: 5. CDR3 sequence reads: CASRDSGGNTGELFF. The DNA of the CDR3 is TGCGCCAGCCGAGATAGCGGGGGGAACACCGGGGAGCTGTTTTTT.

This clone was counted a few times. The V call is TRBV6-1, the J call TRBJ2-7; D is possibly TRBD2 (5 bases). Trimming removed 2 bases at V and 3 bases at J, with 8 bases between. Germline V gene lookup returns CDR1 MNHNS and CDR2 SASEGT. The CDR3 has 13 amino acids. The CDR3 coding sequence is TGTGCCAGCAGTGAATGGGAGATCTACGAGCAGTACTTC. Translating gives CASSEWEIYEQYF.

This chain connects TRBV12-3 or TRBV12-4 to TRBJ1-2; no clear D gene. The V end was cut by 5 bases, the J end by 8 bases, with 9 bases between. The CDR3 runs 11 residues. The CDR3 is CASSGESGYTF. CDR3 nucleotides: TGTGCCAGCAGTGGAGAGAGCGGCTACACCTTC.

This clone was seen once. The CDR3 sequence: CASSLDRSDYGYTF. CDR3 DNA: TGCGCCAGCAGCTTGGACAGGTCCGACTATGGCTACACCTTC. V gene TRBV5-1 combines with J gene TRBJ1-2; D is possibly TRBD1 (5 bases). Germline V gene lookup returns CDR1 SGHRS and CDR2 YFSETQ. The CDR3 length is 14 residues. The V end was cut by 0 bases, the J end by 3 bases, with 9 bases between.

This clone has just one count. CDR3 DNA sequence: TGTGCCAACCGTCCGCAGAGAGAACAGGTCCACGAGCAGTACTTC. The encoded protein is CANRPQREQVHEQYF. This chain connects TRBV25-1 to TRBJ2-7; possibly TRBD1 for D (5 bases). The CDR3 has 15 residues. The ends were cut back, 10 bases at V and 5 bases at J, with 24 bases in the middle. Germline CDR1 reads MGHDK; CDR2 reads SYGVNS.

The chain employs TRBV29-1 and TRBJ1-5; D remains unclear. The CDR3 length is 14 residues. Germline lookup yields CDR1 SQVTM and CDR2 ANQGSEA. Trimming removed 4 bases from V and 0 bases from J, with 10 bases in between. As DNA, the CDR3 is TGCAGCGTTGTTTCAGGTTATAGCAATCAGCCCCAGCATTTT. It codes for CSVVSGYSNQPQHF.

This chain connects TRBV5-4 to TRBJ2-5; TRBD2 might be the D (5 bases). The CDR3 covers 14 residues. CDR1 and CDR2 from the germline V gene are SGHNT and YYREEE (reference sequence). V was clipped by 6 bases and J by 3 bases, with 15 bases between them. DNA of the CDR3: TGTGCCAGCACTACGACGGAGGCTGAAGAGACCCAGTACTTC. This gives the protein CASTTTEAEETQYF.

The rearrangement joins TRBV2 to TRBJ2-1, with 11 bases aligning to TRBD2. CDR3 size: 15 residues. The trim removed 5 bases at V and 5 bases at J, leaving 5 bases unmatched. In germline, CDR1 is SNHLY, CDR2 FYNNEI. DNA for the CDR3: TGTGCCAGCAGTTTAGCGGGGGGGCGGAACAATGAGCAGTTCTTC. It translates to CASSLAGGRNNEQFF.

This chain uses TRBV11-3 with TRBJ2-7; 11 nucleotides line up with TRBD2. The CDR3 is 15 residues long. The germline V gene encodes CDR1 SGHNT and CDR2 YENEEA. With 6 bases clipped from V and 0 bases from J, the junction kept 4 bases outside the gene matches. The CDR3 is CASSVTSGVSYEQYF. CDR3 nucleotide sequence: TGTGCCAGCAGTGTGACTAGCGGGGTCTCCTACGAGCAGTACTTC.

This chain joins TRBV7-9 and TRBJ2-3; 10 nucleotides agree with TRBD1. The ends lost 5 bases at V and 4 bases at J; junction bases unmatched: 3. CDR1 is SEHNR and CDR2 is FQNEAQ in the germline V gene (reference sequence). This CDR3 spans 14 amino acids. The CDR3 protein is CASSADRGSDTQYF. CDR3 sequence (DNA): TGTGCCAGCAGCGCGGACAGGGGGTCAGATACGCAGTATTTT.

The V call is TRBV10-3, the J call TRBJ1-2, with 7 bases fitting TRBD1. Germline CDR1 is ENHRY and CDR2 is SYGVKD. Germline trimming cut 5 bases from V and 7 bases from J; bases unmatched to any gene: 19. This CDR3 contains 17 residues. The CDR3 coding sequence is TGTGCCATCAGTTTACCCGACAGGGCTACGGTTGTGTGTGGCTACACCTTC. Protein product: CAISLPDRATVVCGYTF.

The chain couples TRBV19 to TRBJ2-5; 7 bases fit TRBD1. From germline, CDR1 is LNHDA and CDR2 SQIVND (reference sequence). The CDR3 covers 13 residues. The V segment lost 9 bases and the J segment 4 bases; nucleotides outside the gene matches: 8. The CDR3 sequence is CASSPGQRETQYF. The CDR3 bases are TGTGCCAGCTCCCCGGGACAGCGAGAGACCCAGTACTTC.

This clone showed up just once. This chain links TRBV2 with TRBJ1-1; 7 bases align to TRBD1. The V gene end was trimmed by 8 bases and the J gene end by 1 base; junction bases not matched to a gene: 4. CDR3 length equals 13 residues. The germline V gene has CDR1 SNHLY and CDR2 FYNNEI. For the CDR3, the DNA is TGTGCCAGCGGAGGGACAGCGAACACTGAAGCTTTCTTT. It is translated as CASGGTANTEAFF.